Reported below is one T cell receptor (beta chain). This clonotype was counted many times. Its antigen is still unknown. No base quality values were provided; no much bigger clone lies one nucleotide off. Taken from cysteine to phenylalanine, the CDR3 has 14 residues. The retained sequence is limited to the CDR3, 42 bases, with the frame set at the first base. Reading the germline V gene (reference sequence) gives CDR1 DFQATT and CDR2 SNEGSKA. A distance of 11 bases separates the germline ends of V and J, which lose 3 bases and 0 bases respectively. The time point label, as the study defines it: persistent/refractory GD, antithyroid drugs over 5 years with positive TRAb. RNA was extracted from PBMCs in TRIzol for both TCR sequencing and RNA sequencing. Graves' disease was diagnosed according to American Thyroid Association guidelines. Patients for the study were recruited at an endocrinology department in Xi'an, China. From each patient, nine milliliters of peripheral blood was collected into an EDTA anticoagulant tube. Ficoll Paque Plus density gradient separation was used to isolate PBMCs, and no further T cell sorting was done. An Agilent 2100 Bioanalyzer and agarose gel were used to check RNA quality, while a NanoDrop 2000 measured RNA concentration.

Library preparation employed multiplex PCR. This sample was sequenced with an Illumina HiSeq 4000. iRepertoire HTBI primers and Arm-PCR amplification of CDR3 regions were used to construct TCR beta libraries. Before sequencing, the PCR products underwent gel purification. In the original analysis: A total of some 65 TRBV and some 15 TRBJ segments were identified across samples and were used for gene usage analysis of CDR3 amino acid clonotypes. Filtered high-quality paired reads were merged into contigs using COPE and FqMerger. BLAST was used to align contigs to IMGT TRBV, TRBD and TRBJ reference genes, with CDR3 defined following IMGT. Clonotypes above 0.1% frequency were classified as highly expanded clones. Shannon entropy was used to measure repertoire diversity, and the Gini coefficient was used to measure V-J evenness. Clonotypes shared by more than one individual were considered public. TCRdb's own reprocessing of the public reads used fastp at Q25 and MiXCR and kept productive beta chains. Each CDR3 protein gets just one entry, which takes the most common genes and DNA from the rows behind it. What appears here as the V and J calls and clone size reflects TCRdb's work, not the paper's. The sample data list roughly 500,000 distinct CDR3 sequences, and 20% to 25% of these were observed just once. In total, the top ten clones hold 7% to 9% of the sample.

The data were obtained in a study of regulatory T cells in long-lasting Graves disease (dated by TCRdb to the early 2020s). Regarding the study in general: To count as having persistent Graves' disease, a patient had to have received antithyroid drug treatment for over 5 years with TSH receptor autoantibodies remaining persistently positive. Peripheral blood TCR sequencing and RNA sequencing compared persistent Graves' disease patients with newly diagnosed Graves' disease patients. The study was registered as a clinical trial and conducted in China. A total of about 33 samples were covered by TCR sequencing, comprising approximately 13 persistent and around 20 newly diagnosed Graves' disease patients. Persistent Graves' disease patients in the clinical cohort had taken antithyroid drugs for roughly ten years on average.

Here is what the overall study found, with its caveats: Patients with persistent disease shared more public clonotypes (about 3,000) than newly diagnosed patients did (more than 900). Because the primary lesion, thyroid tissue, could not be accessed, the study looked at peripheral blood alone. Compared with newly diagnosed patients, patients with persistent Graves' disease had lower TCR Shannon entropy and fewer highly expanded clones, which suggests clonal expansion. Preferential use of TRBV28, TRBJ1-2 and TRBJ2-5 was observed in persistent disease, whereas TRBV20-1 and TRBJ2-1 were favored in newly diagnosed disease. As a limitation, the authors acknowledged that the small sample size may reduce accuracy. Only the TCR beta chain was sequenced and analyzed.

This clonotype was obtained from a female donor with Graves disease. The receptor chain draws on TRBV20-1 and TRBJ1-1, with TRBD1 tentatively as D gene (6 bases match). The sequencing here drew on peripheral blood mononuclear cells (PBMCs), taken when the disease was refractory, from a patient treated with antithyroid drugs. The CDR3 reads as follows: CSARADSMNTEAFF. The DNA sequence is TGCAGTGCTAGGGCGGACAGCATGAACACTGAAGCTTTCTTT.